This passage covers 10 T cell receptor beta chains from one sample sequenced in a study of T cell responses to AZD1222 COVID-19 vaccine. Clones were sequenced by immunoSEQ multiplex PCR, and TCRdb holds only the in-frame ones, with some missing. The sample records roughly 140,000 clones, 90% being singletons. The sample in question was peripheral blood, obtained on day 0 of AZD1222 vaccination. The receptors here all came from an adult in good health.

This clone has only a few counts. The chain links TRBV2 to TRBJ2-7, with unresolved D. The germline CDR1 and CDR2 sequences are SNHLY and FYNNEI. Trimming took off 3 bases at V and 0 bases at J, with 9 bases between the two ends. The CDR3 length is 14 residues. CDR3: CASSERSHSYEQYF. CDR3 nucleotides: TGTGCCAGCAGTGAGAGGTCCCACTCCTACGAGCAGTACTTC.

With respect to this clone: Mismatch with germline at one junction end may stem from a read error. The chain combines TRBV7-7 with TRBJ2-1; 9 bases map to TRBD2. Germline V lookup: CDR1 SSHAT, CDR2 FNYEAQ (reference sequence). This CDR3 is 15 amino acids long. CDR3 in DNA: TGTGCTAGCAGCCCGACTAGCGGACCTCTCAATGAGCAGTTCTTC. Amino acid sequence: CASSPTSGPLNEQFF.

This chain uses TRBV4-3 with TRBJ1-4; the D is unclear. Germline V gives CDR1 LGHNA, CDR2 YSLEER. The CDR3 sequence is 15 residues long. V was trimmed by 0 bases and J by 4 bases, leaving 9 bases between them. CDR3 bases: TGCGCCAGCAGCCAAGATTTCGCTTATAATGAAAAACTGTTTTTT. It is translated as CASSQDFAYNEKLFF.

The V call is TRBV5-4, the J call TRBJ1-1, with TRBD1 matching over 7 bases. The CDR3 consists of 13 residues. The V segment lost 4 bases and the J segment 11 bases; nucleotides outside the gene matches: 11. CDR1 SGHNT and CDR2 YYREEE come from the germline V gene (reference sequence). CDR3 sequence (DNA): TGTGCCAGCAGCACACGACAGGGTGTTGTGGCTTTCTTT. It encodes CASSTRQGVVAFF.

J is TRBJ2-7 and V is TRBV7-2, with 15 bases lining up with TRBD2. This CDR3 is built from 18 residues. Germline V gene sequence: CDR1 SGHTA, CDR2 FQGNSA. The V gene end was trimmed by 0 bases and the J gene end by 5 bases; junction bases not matched to a gene: 8. The chain's CDR3 is CASSLALGLAGGPDEQYF. CDR3 in DNA: TGTGCCAGCAGCTTAGCGCTAGGACTAGCGGGAGGGCCTGACGAGCAGTACTTC.

The chain couples TRBV7-3 to TRBJ1-2; D perhaps matches TRBD1 (6 bases). Germline lookup yields CDR1 SGHTA and CDR2 FQGTGA. V was pared by 5 bases and J by 2 bases, with 15 bases between. CDR3 length equals 15 residues. The CDR3 DNA follows: TGTGCCAGCAGCCCGACAGACGACAGGAACTATGGCTACACCTTC. It is translated as CASSPTDDRNYGYTF.

Concerning this clone: This sample includes further DNA sequences coding for the same CDR3. The chain recombines TRBV28 with TRBJ1-1, with D unclear. The CDR3 is 13 residues long. With 3 bases removed from V and 1 base from J, the gap between germline ends came to 6 bases. CDR1 is MDHEN and CDR2 is SYDVKM in the germline V gene. CDR3 DNA sequence: TGTGCCAGCAGTTTGGGTGGGAACACTGAAGCTTTCTTT. It codes for CASSLGGNTEAFF.

The rearrangement links TRBV3-1 (or the pseudogene TRBV3-2) to TRBJ2-7; TRBD2 might be the D (6 bases). Trimming removed 6 bases at V and 2 bases at J, with 20 bases between. There are 16 residues in the CDR3. Germline CDR1 reads LGHDT; CDR2 reads YNNKEL (reference sequence). The CDR3 DNA follows: TGTGCCAGCAGTCAAAATGGTGGGCGGGAAACCTACGAGCAGTACTTC. Its translation: CASSQNGGRETYEQYF.

The V gene is TRBV15, the J gene TRBJ2-7; 7 bases are shared with TRBD2. The CDR3 sequence is 15 residues long. Trimming took 0 bases from V and 2 from J; bases not matched to a gene: 4. The V gene's germline CDR1 is LNHNV and CDR2 YYDKDF (reference sequence). In DNA, the CDR3 is TGTGCCACCAGCAGAGAGAGTCTAGCGGCCTACGAGCAGTACTTC. It translates to CATSRESLAAYEQYF. The entire variable domain, with the rest obtained from reference TRBV15 and TRBJ2-7, is as follows: DAMVIQNPRYQVTQFGKPVTLSCSQTLNHNVMYWYQQKSSQAPKLLFHYYDKDFNNEADTPDNFQSRRPNTSFCFLDIRSPGLGDTAMYLCATSRESLAAYEQYFGPGTRLTVT.

V and J are TRBV5-4 and TRBJ2-2; D not certain. CDR1 SGHNT and CDR2 YYREEE come from the germline V gene (reference sequence). The CDR3 runs 13 residues. V lost 5 bases and J 3 bases, leaving 8 bases between the germline ends. CDR3 residues: CASRGFYTGELFF. CDR3 in DNA: TGTGCCAGCAGGGGATTTTACACCGGGGAGCTGTTTTTT.